A few counts support the clone carrying this T cell receptor beta chain. Its antigen is undetermined. It was uncontrolled infection, other autoimmune disease, pregnancy or lactation that excluded patients. It was at first hyperthyroidism diagnosis, before any ophthalmopathy symptoms, that the blood sample was taken. Fresh peripheral blood, more than 8 ml of it, supplied the PBMCs. These data belong to a study of T cells in Graves' hyperthyroidism and ophthalmopathy. Broader study findings: Most clonotypes expanded in the thyroid (above 0.001) were also present in blood.

It was RNA transcripts that yielded the amplified TCR beta CDR3 regions. When the TCR CDR3 underwent first-round RT-PCR, the HTBI primer set was used. Each CDR3 protein is one row after TCRdb ran MiXCR on the multiplex PCR reads. The sample records roughly 380,000 distinct CDR3 sequences, 13% being singletons. Germline values: CDR1 LGHDT, CDR2 YNNKEL (reference sequence). V was pared by 4 bases and J by 8 bases, with 17 bases between. This CDR3 spans 14 amino acids. This TCR was recovered from a man aged 25 to 40 with Graves' hyperthyroidism that later progressed to Graves' ophthalmopathy. The chain has TRBV3-1 and TRBJ1-1; D call uncertain. The specimen sequenced was blood. The CDR3 DNA reads as TGTGCCAGCAGCCGAGACCGGGAGGCAAGGGAAGCTTTCTTT. Residues: CASSRDREAREAFF.